Included here is one T cell receptor beta chain sequence, with context. Its specificity is unknown. Sample time point: week 11, during vaccination. One vaccine dose held 300 ug of mutant IDH1 20-mer peptide and came with topical imiquimod. The germline CDR1 and CDR2 sequences are SQVTM and ANQGSEA. The CDR3 runs to 12 residues. V shed 6 bases and J shed 5 bases, with 13 bases lying between them. TCRdb's copy holds only in-frame clones and misses some; the assay was immunoSEQ multiplex PCR. The table records roughly 130,000 clones, roughly 78% of them present only once. This specimen comes from a study of a mutant IDH1 vaccine in newly diagnosed glioma. Study context: An approximately 62% male, around 40% female split and a mean age of around 41 years characterized treated patients. Patients arrived already treated with radiotherapy, temozolomide, or both, most having had both. Study-level findings and limits: Pseudoprogression appeared unlinked to shifts in leading peripheral T cell clonotypes.

The sequencing used PBMCs, collected from a glioma patient whose treatment included an IDH1 peptide vaccine. This chain connects TRBV29-1 to TRBJ2-5, with a tentative D call TRBD1 (6 bases). This TCR came from a man aged 35 to 55 with glioma. CDR3: CSVIGQIETQYF. The CDR3 coding sequence is TGCAGCGTCATCGGACAGATTGAGACCCAGTACTTC. Supplemented by reference TRBV29-1 and TRBJ2-5, the full variable domain reads SAVISQKPSRDICQRGTSLTIQCQVDSQVTMMFWYRQQPGQSLTLIATANQGSEATYESGFVIDKFPISRPNLTFSTLTVSNMSPEDSSIYLCSVIGQIETQYFGPGTRLLVL.